This T cell receptor beta chain derives from a study of human T cells and chemical hapten exposure. In TCRdb, the RACE reads were re-called with MiXCR into one record per CDR3 protein. The top ten clones hold approximately 2.2% of a sample with 50,000 to 80,000 distinct CDR3 sequences, approximately 9.9% of them seen once. General study points: Against controls, expanded TCRs gave rise to significantly more large CDR3 similarity clusters.

Trimming pared 5 bases from V and 2 bases from J, leaving 17 bases between. CDR3 length: 15 residues. The germline gives CDR1 SQVTM, CDR2 ANQGSEA. The sample's time point: patch test 3, about 24 weeks after DPC sensitization. Treatment described: therapeutic diphenylcyclopropenone sensitization with weekly scalp DPC. This clonotype was picked up many times. Its antigen is still unknown. The receptor's source is a woman in her thirties with alopecia areata. Some clones in this sample may be carry-over from other donors' samples. Sequencing was performed on whole blood, taken in connection with sensitization to the hapten diphenylcyclopropenone (DPC). V gene TRBV29-1 combines with J gene TRBJ2-3, with D possibly matching TRBD2 (7 bases). The CDR3 DNA follows: TGCAGCGTTCCCCGTGCGGGGGCCCTCACAGATACGCAGTATTTT. It encodes CSVPRAGALTDTQYF.